Listed below are T cell receptor beta chains from one sample, sequenced in a study of OX40 agonist ivuxolimab in advanced cancers. Profiled with immunoSEQ multiplex PCR; TCRdb holds only in-frame clones, not every one. The data show 65,000 to 95,000 clones, 94% seen once. The source material was CD4+ or CD8+ T cells sorted from blood, sampled in a trial of the OX40 agonist ivuxolimab. The receptors come from an adult with an advanced solid tumor such as melanoma, head and neck, liver or kidney cancer. Each CDR3 is given with its conserved first and last residue.

j_call,v_call,cdr3_aa
TRBJ2-7,TRBV21-1,CASTLLQGGEQYF
TRBJ2-4,TRBV11-2,CASSLVSGIQYF
TRBJ2-7,TRBV6-9,CASSPKQGAVYEQYF
TRBJ2-7,TRBV4-2,CASSQNRGSSYEQYF
TRBJ2-3,TRBV7-3,CASSLGPHGPDTQYF
TRBJ2-1,TRBV25-1,CASSPGGGEQFF
TRBJ2-7,TRBV7-3,CASSPLPPVEQYF
TRBJ2-3,TRBV28,CASPRNDATQYF
TRBJ2-5,TRBV11-2,CASSLEWEGSVVETQYF
TRBJ1-2,TRBV27,CASRDRGFSGYTF
TRBJ2-1,TRBV2,CASSPGTGRNEQFF
TRBJ2-1,TRBV7-9,CASSFRGYNEQFF
TRBJ2-1,TRBV4-3,CASSQDRTSGSPYNEQFF
TRBJ2-3,TRBV2,CASDSEGTQYF
TRBJ2-7,TRBV27,CASSLSVEYEQYF
TRBJ2-7,TRBV2,CASRTGTGGTYEQYF
TRBJ2-7,TRBV28,CASSLQGQGYEQYF
TRBJ2-7,TRBV27,CASSFGGIGEQYF
TRBJ1-2,TRBV5-4,CASSLGPGYTF
TRBJ1-4,TRBV9,CASSVPAYRPINEKLFF
TRBJ1-1,TRBV2,CASSESTEAFF
TRBJ2-7,TRBV27,CASSSGLAGSTYEQYF
TRBJ1-2,TRBV7-8,CASSLAFTEDYGYTF
TRBJ2-1,TRBV7-6,CASSLEGQDPYNEQFF
TRBJ2-1,TRBV9,CASSLAGGGGNEQFF
TRBJ2-2,TRBV19,CASSIFGNTGELFF
TRBJ2-7,TRBV13,CASSSTRNSSYEQYF
TRBJ2-2,TRBV7-9,CASTWGTGELFF
TRBJ2-1,TRBV9,CASTLSGGGRDEQFF
TRBJ1-1,TRBV11-2,CASSLDGPNTEAFF
TRBJ2-2,TRBV15,CATSRELGPVITGELFF
TRBJ2-3,TRBV27,CASRSGLPTDTQYF
TRBJ1-5,TRBV15,CATSREGVNQPQHF
TRBJ1-1,TRBV15,CATSRADRGDTEAFF
TRBJ2-3,TRBV10-3,CAISARGSADTQYF
TRBJ2-7,TRBV5-4,CASSLFSSSYEQYF
TRBJ2-2,TRBV5-6,CASSLVAGELFF
TRBJ2-7,TRBV14,CASSSRVNYEQYF
TRBJ1-1,TRBV7-9,CASRLEMGMTEAFF
TRBJ2-2,TRBV2,CASSEARRGLPGELFF
TRBJ2-1,TRBV19,CASSPGWGSPYNEQFF
TRBJ2-7,TRBV28,CASSHPLSYEQYF
TRBJ2-1,TRBV14,CASSPEWNEQFF
TRBJ1-5,TRBV27,CASGHRFSNQPQHF
TRBJ2-7,TRBV7-3,CASSTGGVSYEQYF
TRBJ1-2,TRBV30,CGLQLLTYGYTF
TRBJ2-7,TRBV5-6,CASSLPRLRYEQYF
TRBJ2-3,TRBV5-1,CASSFGWSTDTQYF
TRBJ2-3,TRBV6-5,CASSYVGDTQYF
TRBJ2-7,TRBV11-2,CASSLGEQYF